Below are 9 T cell receptor beta chains sequenced from a single sample in a study of blood T cell repertoires in COVID-19. Sequencing was performed with immunoSEQ multiplex PCR; in TCRdb, only in-frame clones are kept and a portion is missing. The data contain under 200,000 clones, around 86% of them singletons. The specimen sequenced was peripheral blood. The receptor source for this set is a man aged 65 to 85 with acute or convalescent COVID-19.

The rearrangement links TRBV18 to TRBJ2-5, with a possible D match to TRBD2 (7 bases). The CDR3 is 16 amino acids. From germline, CDR1 is KGHSH and CDR2 LQKENI. V lost 3 bases to trimming and J lost 1 base, with 15 bases between them. Here the CDR3 reads CASSPFAGALQETQYF. The CDR3 DNA is TGTGCCAGCTCACCTTTTGCGGGGGCCCTCCAAGAGACCCAGTACTTC.

The chain has TRBV27 and TRBJ2-7; D may be TRBD2 (5 bases). Per germline, CDR1 MNHEY and CDR2 SMNVEV (reference sequence). Trimming took off 3 bases at V and 3 bases at J, with 12 bases between the two ends. The CDR3 contains 14 residues. CDR3 coding DNA: TGTGCCAGCAGTTTGCGGGCATTAAACTACGAGCAGTACTTC. Translation: CASSLRALNYEQYF.

V usage is TRBV11-1 and J usage is TRBJ2-4; D is perhaps TRBD2 (5 bases). V dropped 8 bases and J dropped 6 bases, with 17 bases sitting between them. Germline CDR1 and CDR2: SGHAT and FQDESV (reference sequence). The CDR3 covers 14 residues. CDR3 sequence: CASATGFSGNIQYF. CDR3 bases: TGTGCCAGCGCGACGGGGTTCTCGGGAAACATTCAGTACTTC.

CDR3 coding DNA: TGCAGCGCCATGGGGGACAGGGGGGACCTAGCCAAAAACATTCAGTACTTC. Protein sequence: CSAMGDRGDLAKNIQYF. The chain links TRBV29-1 to TRBJ2-4, with TRBD1 matching 11 bases. Trimming removed 7 bases from V and 0 bases from J; junction bases left unmatched: 11. CDR1 and CDR2 (germline): SQVTM, ANQGSEA. The CDR3 sequence is 17 residues long.

The V call is TRBV25-1, the J call TRBJ2-5; a possible D gene is TRBD2 (5 bases). The CDR3 sequence is 16 residues long. The germline V and J ends were trimmed by 1 base and 2 bases, with 14 bases remaining between them. In germline, CDR1 is MGHDK, CDR2 SYGVNS. The CDR3 is CASSEWGWRMQETQYF. CDR3 nucleotides: TGTGCCAGCAGTGAATGGGGTTGGAGGATGCAAGAGACCCAGTACTTC. Supplemented by reference TRBV25-1 and TRBJ2-5, the full variable domain reads EADIYQTPRYLVIGTGKKITLECSQTMGHDKMYWYQQDPGMELHLIHYSYGVNSTEKGDLSSESTVSRIRTEHFPLTLESARPSHTSQYLCASSEWGWRMQETQYFGPGTRLLVL.

CDR3 nucleotide sequence: TGTGCCAGCGCCCAGGCGATCGAAAACACCATATATTTT. Amino acid sequence: CASAQAIENTIYF. The chain carries TRBV7-8 and TRBJ1-3; the D is unclear. The CDR3 spans 13 residues. The germline V gene encodes CDR1 SGHVS and CDR2 FQNEAQ. V was cut by 8 bases and J by 6 bases, with 14 bases left in between. The full variable domain, its missing parts supplied by reference TRBV7-8 and TRBJ1-3, is GAGVSQSPRYKVAKRGQDVALRCDPISGHVSLFWYQQALGQGPEFLTYFQNEAQLDKSGLPSDRFFAERPEGSVSTLKIQRTQQEDSAVYLCASAQAIENTIYFGEGSWLTVV.

The V call is TRBV5-4, the J call TRBJ2-3; D is perhaps TRBD2 (5 bases). Trimming stripped 0 bases from V and 6 bases from J, with 14 bases between. The CDR3 spans 15 residues. Germline V gene lookup returns CDR1 SGHNT and CDR2 YYREEE (reference sequence). The CDR3 sequence is CASSLGSQRRDTQYF. The CDR3 nucleotides read TGTGCCAGCAGCTTGGGCTCTCAAAGGAGGGATACGCAGTATTTT.

This clone was counted once. The chain uses TRBV28 and TRBJ1-5; a weak D match, TRBD1 (5 bases). V lost 7 bases and J lost 0, with 13 bases in between. The CDR3 covers 15 residues. Per the germline V gene, CDR1 is MDHEN and CDR2 is SYDVKM. CDR3 region: CASTQGSYSNQPQHF. The CDR3 nucleotides read TGTGCCAGCACCCAGGGCAGTTATAGCAATCAGCCCCAGCATTTT.

V usage is TRBV10-3 and J usage is TRBJ2-5; the match to TRBD2 covers 9 bases. The germline V gene has CDR1 ENHRY and CDR2 SYGVKD. Losses at the gene ends were 4 bases for V and 0 bases for J; bases not matched to a gene: 3. The CDR3 consists of 15 residues. The CDR3 bases are TGTGCCATCAGTGGGGCGGGGGGGTACCAAGAGACCCAGTACTTC. Protein product: CAISGAGGYQETQYF.